Listed here are 17 T cell receptor beta chains from one sample, sequenced in a study of CD8 T cells in ankylosing spondylitis. Broader study findings: Made up of 7 to 9 highly homologous variants, a TCR beta motif appeared characteristic of ankylosing spondylitis blood.

These receptors have no known antigen. Via MiXCR, TCRdb re-called the 5' RACE reads, giving one row per CDR3 protein. The table includes a few hundred thousand distinct CDR3 sequences, about 20% detected once. The sequencing sample was made of blood, either unsorted or a sorted T cell fraction (not recorded which). The receptors derive from a male donor with ankylosing spondylitis.

This clonotype was seen more than once but under ten times. The genes are TRBV2 and TRBJ2-7; 7 bases map to TRBD2. The CDR3 consists of 16 residues. CDR1 and CDR2 (germline): SNHLY, FYNNEI. V lost 7 bases to trimming and J lost 0 bases; unmatched junction nucleotides: 12. The CDR3 sequence: CASKIDWLADSYEQYF. The DNA for the CDR3 is TGTGCCAGCAAGATCGATTGGCTAGCGGACTCCTACGAGCAGTACTTC.

The V call is TRBV7-2, the J call TRBJ2-5; D is possibly TRBD2 (6 bases). Germline V gene data show CDR1 as SGHTA and CDR2 as FQGNSA. The CDR3 is 15 residues long. Trimming took 5 bases from V and 4 from J, leaving 17 bases between them. The CDR3 bases are TGTGCCAGCAGCCTAACGGGACTGATAGGAGAGACCCAGTACTTC. Its protein product is CASSLTGLIGETQYF. Based on the CDR3 plus reference TRBV7-2 and TRBJ2-5, the full variable domain is GAGVSQSPSNKVTEKGKDVELRCDPISGHTALYWYRQSLGQGLEFLIYFQGNSAPDKSGLPSDRFSAERTGGSVSTLTIQRTQQEDSAVYLCASSLTGLIGETQYFGPGTRLLVL.

This clonotype turned up a few times. This sequence joins TRBV5-1 and TRBJ2-2, with D tentatively TRBD2 (5 bases). The CDR3 is 15 residues long. Trimming removed 4 bases at V and 4 bases at J, with 14 bases between. Germline CDR1 and CDR2: SGHRS and YFSETQ. CDR3 amino acids: CASSPGSGGTGELFF. The CDR3 DNA reads TGCGCCAGCAGCCCGGGCAGCGGCGGCACCGGGGAGCTGTTTTTT.

V is TRBV11-2 and J is TRBJ2-1; TRBD2 aligns across 7 bases. The germline V gene has CDR1 SGHAT and CDR2 FQNNGV. The CDR3 spans 15 residues. Trimming cost V 4 bases and J 5 bases; bases outside gene matches: 8. Written as DNA, the CDR3 is TGTGCCAGCAGCTACCGCGGGAGCCGAAACAATGAGCAGTTCTTC. Its protein is CASSYRGSRNNEQFF. The complete variable domain, with remaining parts taken from reference TRBV11-2 and TRBJ2-1, reads EAGVAQSPRYKIIEKRQSVAFWCNPISGHATLYWYQQILGQGPKLLIQFQNNGVVDDSQLPKDRFSAERLKGVDSTLKIQPAKLEDSAVYLCASSYRGSRNNEQFFGPGTRLTVL.

There are a few counts of this clonotype. The gene calls are TRBV19 and TRBJ2-7; the D is unclear. The CDR3 is made up of 16 amino acids. Germline V gene lookup returns CDR1 LNHDA and CDR2 SQIVND (reference sequence). Trimming stripped 5 bases from V and 0 bases from J, with 17 bases between. The CDR3 DNA reads as TGTGCCAGTAGTCCCCTCCAGCCTCCCGGCTCCTACGAGCAGTACTTC. Translation gives CASSPLQPPGSYEQYF.

This clonotype was seen a few times. The V and J genes are TRBV9 and TRBJ2-2; 10 bases are a match to TRBD2. With V trimmed by 2 bases and J by 6 bases, 4 bases remained unmatched. CDR3 length equals 15 residues. From germline, CDR1 is SGDLS and CDR2 YYNGEE. The CDR3 region is CASSVSGRAAGELFF. The CDR3 bases are TGTGCCAGCAGCGTGAGCGGGAGGGCCGCCGGGGAGCTGTTTTTT.

The chain is built from TRBV5-1 and TRBJ1-1, with D perhaps TRBD1 (5 bases). Germline-derived CDR1 and CDR2 are SGHRS and YFSETQ. V was shortened by 4 bases and J by 7 bases, with 17 bases between the two germline ends. The CDR3 has 14 amino acids. CDR3 in DNA: TGCGCCAGCAGCACGGAGCGGGGCACGGTTGAAGCTTTCTTT. It is translated as CASSTERGTVEAFF.

This clonotype was detected a few times. The chain links TRBV29-1 to TRBJ1-2; unclear D gene. CDR3 size: 11 residues. V was shortened by 4 bases and J by 8 bases, with 11 bases between the two germline ends. Germline assignment: CDR1 SQVTM and CDR2 ANQGSEA. The CDR3 sequence: CSVGSWGGYTF. The CDR3, as DNA: TGCAGCGTTGGTAGCTGGGGAGGCTACACCTTC.

In this sample, this clonotype turned up a few times. The V gene is TRBV19, the J gene TRBJ2-3, with TRBD2 matching over 9 bases. From germline, CDR1 is LNHDA and CDR2 SQIVND (reference sequence). The CDR3 runs 16 residues. The trim removed 7 bases at V and 7 bases at J, leaving 15 bases unmatched. The CDR3 spells CASKLAASGNVNTQYF. The CDR3 coding sequence is TGTGCCAGTAAATTGGCGGCTAGCGGGAATGTAAATACGCAGTATTTT.

The sample holds many counts of this clonotype. The chain employs TRBV5-1 and TRBJ1-5; D remains unclear. Germline V gene data show CDR1 as SGHRS and CDR2 as YFSETQ. V dropped 2 bases and J dropped 4 bases, with 13 bases sitting between them. The CDR3 has 15 residues. As DNA, the CDR3 is TGCGCCAGCAGCTTTTCCGGAGGGATAAATCAGCCCCAGCATTTT. Amino acid sequence: CASSFSGGINQPQHF.

The gene calls are TRBV6-5 and TRBJ1-5; D ambiguous. CDR1 and CDR2 (germline): MNHEY, SVGAGI. This CDR3 spans 16 amino acids. The V and J ends lost 0 bases and 7 bases respectively, with 16 bases between them. The CDR3: CASSYSLQDLDQPQHF. CDR3 in DNA: TGTGCCAGCAGTTACTCCCTTCAGGATTTGGACCAGCCCCAGCATTTT.

The rearrangement uses TRBV18 and TRBJ2-1, with 13 positions matching TRBD2. The CDR3 has 15 amino acids. Germline V gives CDR1 KGHSH, CDR2 LQKENI. V lost 4 bases and J lost 7; bases outside the gene matches: 4. The CDR3 loop reads CASSLGLAGKNEQFF. The CDR3 DNA follows: TGTGCCAGCTCACTGGGACTAGCGGGAAAAAATGAGCAGTTCTTC. Complete variable domain (other parts from reference TRBV18 and TRBJ2-1): NAGVMQNPRHLVRRRGQEARLRCSPMKGHSHVYWYRQLPEEGLKFMVYLQKENIIDESGMPKERFSAEFPKEGPSILRIQQVVRGDSAAYFCASSLGLAGKNEQFFGPGTRLTVL.

This clonotype was recorded a few times. This sequence joins TRBV5-1 and TRBJ1-2; tentative D call: TRBD1 (5 bases). Germline assignment: CDR1 SGHRS and CDR2 YFSETQ. Trimming took 0 bases from V and 8 from J, leaving 14 bases between them. This CDR3 has 14 amino acids. Here the CDR3 DNA reads TGCGCCAGCAGCTTGGTGTCCCAGGGAAGAGGCTACACCTTC. This translates into CASSLVSQGRGYTF.

The gene calls are TRBV7-9 and TRBJ1-1; D is unresolved. Germline V gives CDR1 SEHNR, CDR2 FQNEAQ (reference sequence). This CDR3 region has 11 residues. The CDR3 coding sequence is TGTACTCACACCCCGGACACTGAAGCTTTCTTT. This gives the protein CTHTPDTEAFF.

The V call is TRBV14, the J call TRBJ2-2; D not certain. The CDR3 sequence is 14 residues long. The V and J ends lost 3 bases and 0 bases respectively, with 5 bases between them. Per germline, CDR1 SGHDN and CDR2 FVKESK. The CDR3: CASSHLPNTGELFF. Here the CDR3 DNA reads TGTGCCAGCAGCCACCTCCCGAACACCGGGGAGCTGTTTTTT.

The rearrangement uses TRBV7-9 and TRBJ2-7; D is possibly TRBD1 (5 bases). The length of the CDR3 is 14 residues. The germline V and J ends were trimmed by 5 bases and 0 bases, with 11 bases remaining between them. Germline loops: CDR1 SEHNR, CDR2 FQNEAQ (reference sequence). The CDR3 DNA is TGTGCCAGCAGCAATGACAGAAGCTCCTACGAGCAGTACTTC. This codes for CASSNDRSSYEQYF.

The DNA of the CDR3 is TGCGCCAGCAGCTTGGCCCTAGCGGGGGCCTACAATGAGCAGTTCTTC. Translation: CASSLALAGAYNEQFF. This chain links TRBV5-1 with TRBJ2-1, with 10 bases aligning to TRBD2. Germline V gene lookup returns CDR1 SGHRS and CDR2 YFSETQ. The CDR3 consists of 16 residues. Germline trimming cut 0 bases from V and 2 bases from J; bases unmatched to any gene: 2.